This TCR beta chain was obtained from a study of OX40 agonist ivuxolimab in advanced cancers. At the level of the study: The drug used for patients, ivuxolimab, was an agonistic anti-OX40 (CD134) antibody. Earlier anti-PD-1, anti-PD-L1 or anti-CTLA-4 therapy was permitted; around 40% had received some. The study enrolled dose-escalation patients with hepatocellular carcinoma, melanoma, renal cell or head and neck cancer. The study, taken as a whole, reports: The authors did not determine the antigen specificity of the expanded peripheral T cells.

Germline lookup yields CDR1 SEHNR and CDR2 FQNEAQ (reference sequence). This CDR3 comprises 14 residues. V was trimmed by 3 bases and J by 3 bases, leaving 9 bases between them. About this clone itself: Its antigen is unidentified.

Assay used: immunoSEQ multiplex PCR; TCRdb lists only in-frame clones, some missing. The sample records about 83,000 clones, approximately 84% being singletons. The specimen comprised CD4+ or CD8+ T cells sorted from blood, sampled in a trial of the OX40 agonist ivuxolimab. The source is an adult with an advanced solid tumor such as melanoma, head and neck, liver or kidney cancer. This chain links TRBV7-9 with TRBJ2-1; D possibly corresponds to TRBD2 (5 bases). This CDR3 is CASSFVLGYNEQFF. The CDR3, as DNA: TGTGCCAGCAGCTTCGTACTAGGCTACAATGAGCAGTTCTTC.